Below are 11 T cell receptor beta chains sequenced from a single sample in a study of cytomegalovirus exposure and HLA in healthy donors (dated by TCRdb to about 2017). The protocol used for the library was the immunoSEQ multiplex PCR assay. A mixture of 60 forward primers for TCR Vbeta segments and 13 reverse primers for TCR Jbeta segments was used in the multiplex PCR. TCRdb stores this immuneACCESS table with in-frame sequences only. Part of the clones is absent; in the studies checked, under half of the shortfall reflects unresolved V genes, and no reason is known for the rest. For this sample the table gives more than 150,000 clones, of which about four fifths were detected only once. The biggest ten clones account for 1.5% of the sample. Sample: PBMCs. The receptors stem from a middle-aged man in good health and CMV-seronegative.

This clone was seen a handful of times. V is TRBV11-2 and J is TRBJ2-7; tentatively, D is TRBD2 (5 bases). The CDR3 is 14 amino acids. The V end lost 2 bases, the J end lost 2 bases, and 10 bases lay between the germline ends. Germline CDR1 is SGHAT and CDR2 is FQNNGV. The CDR3 loop is CASSLYRDTYEQYF. The CDR3 DNA reads as TGTGCCAGCAGCTTATACCGGGATACCTACGAGCAGTACTTC.

The V and J genes are TRBV5-8 and TRBJ2-2, with D possibly being TRBD2 (5 bases). The CDR3 runs 15 residues. V lost 4 bases, J lost 8 bases, and 18 bases lay in between. Germline V gene lookup returns CDR1 SGHTS and CDR2 YDEGEE. The CDR3 DNA follows: TGTGCCAGCAGCCTCTCGGGGATGAGGTTTGGGGAGCTGTTTTTT. Protein sequence: CASSLSGMRFGELFF.

The V gene is TRBV5-1, the J gene TRBJ2-2; D not certain. Germline V gene lookup returns CDR1 SGHRS and CDR2 YFSETQ. The V gene lost 2 bases and the J gene lost 4 bases, with 9 bases spanning the gap. The CDR3 spans 14 residues. As DNA, the CDR3 is TGCGCCAGCAGCTTAACAGAGAGCACCGGGGAGCTGTTTTTT. Protein: CASSLTESTGELFF.

This chain connects TRBV6-5 to TRBJ2-7; TRBD1 aligns across 8 bases. The CDR3 length is 16 residues. V was pared by 4 bases and J by 3 bases, with 11 bases of the junction left unmatched. Germline loops: CDR1 MNHEY, CDR2 SVGAGI. The CDR3 is CASSSMTGVPLYEQYF. The CDR3 DNA sequence: TGTGCCAGCAGTTCGATGACAGGGGTCCCCCTCTACGAGCAGTACTTC.

This chain links TRBV6-6 with TRBJ2-7; 10 nucleotides line up with TRBD1. The CDR3 runs 14 residues. Trimming removed 6 bases from V and 3 bases from J; junction bases left unmatched: 5. The germline gives CDR1 MNHNY, CDR2 SVGAGI (reference sequence). The CDR3 loop reads CASSRTGGVYEQYF. The CDR3 bases are TGTGCCAGCAGCCGGACAGGGGGAGTCTACGAGCAGTACTTC.

This clone turned up a few times. The chain recombines TRBV7-2 with TRBJ2-7, with 13 bases identical to TRBD2. V trimming: 1 base; J trimming: 4 bases; junction bases outside the gene matches: 4. The CDR3 is 16 amino acids. Germline CDR1 SGHTA, CDR2 FQGNSA. The CDR3 DNA sequence: TGTGCCAGCAGCTTAGAACTAGCGGGAGGGCAATACGAGCAGTACTTC. The encoded protein is CASSLELAGGQYEQYF.

The chain couples TRBV28 to TRBJ2-3; TRBD1 aligns across 9 bases. Germline V gene data show CDR1 as MDHEN and CDR2 as SYDVKM. With V trimmed by 6 bases and J by 3 bases, 4 bases remained unmatched. CDR3 length: 14 amino acids. The CDR3 protein is CASRPGTGTDTQYF. In DNA, the CDR3 is TGTGCCAGCAGACCTGGGACAGGGACAGATACGCAGTATTTT.

In this sample, this clone turned up once. The genes are TRBV30 and TRBJ1-5; no definite D call. CDR3 length equals 13 residues. Germline loops: CDR1 GTSNPN, CDR2 SVGIG (reference sequence). V lost 0 bases to trimming and J lost 7 bases, with 10 bases between them. Written as DNA, the CDR3 is TGTGCCTGGAGTGTCCGAGGAAAGCAGCCCCAGCATTTT. As protein: CAWSVRGKQPQHF.

This rearrangement joins TRBV27 to TRBJ1-2, with TRBD1 matching 10 bases. The CDR3 totals 16 residues. The germline V gene encodes CDR1 MNHEY and CDR2 SMNVEV (reference sequence). The trim removed 6 bases at V and 3 bases at J, leaving 10 bases unmatched. CDR3 sequence: CASRQWGGQGYYGYTF. CDR3 coding DNA: TGTGCCAGCAGACAATGGGGGGGACAGGGGTACTATGGCTACACCTTC.

V gene TRBV5-6 combines with J gene TRBJ2-3, with TRBD1 matching 8 bases. The CDR3 is 15 residues long. Germline assignment: CDR1 SGHDT and CDR2 YYEEEE. Losses at the gene ends were 2 bases for V and 0 bases for J; bases not matched to a gene: 2. CDR3: CASSLRDRSTDTQYF. CDR3 in DNA: TGTGCCAGCAGCTTACGGGACAGGAGCACAGATACGCAGTATTTT.

CDR3 bases: TGTGCCAGTAGTATAGGGCGGGGAATCCGGAATACGCAGTATTTT. Protein: CASSIGRGIRNTQYF. The chain joins TRBV19 to TRBJ2-3, with a weak D call TRBD2 (6 bases). Trimming took off 1 base at V and 7 bases at J, with 15 bases between the two ends. The CDR3 runs 15 residues. The V gene's germline CDR1 is LNHDA and CDR2 SQIVND (reference sequence).